This TCR beta chain appears in the sequencing data of a study of blood T cell repertoires in COVID-19. Turning to the study itself: Whether acute or convalescent, the COVID-19 samples came from the United States, Italy and Spain. PBMCs, B-cell-depleted T cells, or T cells provided the cDNA or gDNA that made up the material.

V shed 3 bases and J shed 3 bases, with 8 bases lying between them. The CDR3 sequence is 13 residues long. Germline V gene sequence: CDR1 SGHKS, CDR2 YYEKEE (reference sequence). Only in-frame clones appear in the TCRdb table, and some are missing; sequencing was by immunoSEQ multiplex PCR. The sample lists over 75,000 clones, over 70% occurring once. V and J are TRBV5-5 and TRBJ2-3, with D hard to call. Sequences were obtained from peripheral blood. The clonotype comes from a human donor in a cohort sampled during active COVID-19. CDR3 coding DNA: TGTGCCAGCAGCTCATTAGAGACAGATACGCAGTATTTT. Translation gives CASSSLETDTQYF.